This TCR beta chain was retrieved from a study of T cell repertoires in cytomegalovirus infection. About the research overall: Use of recently identified HLA-C-restricted and well-studied HLA-B-restricted CMV epitopes was part of the study. It can be stated that public TCR beta signatures indicated CMV infection as well as a matching HLA type. Findings and limits, study-wide: Of the TCR beta families, the public ones yielded a cumulative frequency that identified carriers of CMV plus the relevant HLA. CMV-specific TCR beta clonotypes restricted by HLA-C dominated the ex vivo response.

This clonotype was counted a single time. The antigen remains unidentified. CDR1 GTSNPN and CDR2 SVGIG come from the germline V gene (reference sequence). The CDR3 consists of 13 residues. Unmatched junction bases numbered 7, after V lost 5 bases and J lost 6 bases. One entry per CDR3 protein results from TCRdb running MiXCR on the reads. The data contain about 220,000 distinct CDR3 sequences, 35% to 40% of them singletons. J is TRBJ2-5 and V is TRBV30; 9 nucleotides match TRBD1. The sequence came from a human donor in good health (CMV status not recorded). Some clones in this sample may be carry-over from other donors' samples. Sequences were derived from CD8+ T cells from cultured PBMCs, sampled from culture after CMV antigen stimulation. The DNA of the CDR3 is TGTGCCTGGGGGACAGGGATTGAGAAGACCCAGTACTTC. Translated: CAWGTGIEKTQYF.